These 9 T cell receptor beta chains were all obtained from the same sample, sequenced in a study of cytomegalovirus exposure and HLA in healthy donors. The PCR was carried out with 60 Vbeta primers and 13 Jbeta primers. Method: immunoSEQ multiplex PCR; TCRdb's copy keeps in-frame clones and lacks some. The sample consists of tens of thousands of clones, roughly 80% of them appearing once. Source material: PBMCs. These receptor sequences come from a woman aged 45-59 years in good health and CMV-seropositive.

The V call is TRBV4-1, the J call TRBJ2-7, with 11 bases fitting TRBD2. The CDR3 extends over 19 amino acids. V trimming: 1 base; J trimming: 2 bases; junction bases outside the gene matches: 13. Germline V CDR1 and CDR2: MGHRA, YSYEKL. CDR3 sequence (DNA): TGCGCCAGCAGCCAAGTGGCACTAGCGGGAGCGTCTCCGGCCTACGAGCAGTACTTC. Translated, it gives CASSQVALAGASPAYEQYF.

The chain employs TRBV7-8 and TRBJ2-7; 10 bases map to TRBD1. Germline V gene data show CDR1 as SGHVS and CDR2 as FQNEAQ. The CDR3 sequence is 15 residues long. V lost 4 bases to trimming and J lost 3 bases; unmatched junction nucleotides: 6. CDR3 loop: CASSYGTGVSYEQYF. In DNA, the CDR3 is TGTGCCAGCAGCTACGGGACAGGGGTTAGCTACGAGCAGTACTTC.

V and J are TRBV10-3 and TRBJ2-7; 8 positions match TRBD2. Germline V gene data show CDR1 as ENHRY and CDR2 as SYGVKD. This CDR3 has 15 amino acids. V lost 5 bases and J lost 7; bases outside the gene matches: 13. CDR3: CAISPQKSGSGEQYF. CDR3 nucleotides: TGTGCCATCAGTCCCCAGAAGAGCGGGAGTGGTGAGCAGTACTTC.

The chain carries TRBV5-6 and TRBJ2-3, with D perhaps TRBD2 (8 bases). Deletions cut 4 bases from V and 10 bases from J, with 25 bases between. This CDR3 contains 16 residues. Per germline, CDR1 SGHDT and CDR2 YYEEEE. DNA for the CDR3: TGTGCCAGCAGCACGAAGGGGGCGGGAGGCTCCTCGGCGCAGTATTTT. This gives the protein CASSTKGAGGSSAQYF.

This chain joins TRBV5-1 and TRBJ2-2; D gene unclear. CDR1 and CDR2 from the germline V gene are SGHRS and YFSETQ. Trimming cost V 4 bases and J 0 bases, with 7 bases left between them. This CDR3 has 14 residues. The CDR3 sequence: CASSPRSNTGELFF. In DNA, the CDR3 is TGCGCCAGCAGCCCCAGATCGAACACCGGGGAGCTGTTTTTT. Variable domain in full (rest from reference TRBV5-1 and TRBJ2-2): KAGVTQTPRYLIKTRGQQVTLSCSPISGHRSVSWYQQTPGQGLQFLFEYFSETQRNKGNFPGRFSGRQFSNSRSEMNVSTLELGDSALYLCASSPRSNTGELFFGEGSRLTVL.

The table lists this clone with a few counts. The chain combines TRBV5-4 with TRBJ2-5; 15 bases align to TRBD2. CDR1 and CDR2 (germline): SGHNT, YYREEE (reference sequence). V was pared by 4 bases and J by 4 bases, with 8 bases of the junction left unmatched. This CDR3 is 17 amino acids long. The DNA of the CDR3 is TGTGCCAGCAGCCTCGGGACTAGCGGGAGGTGGGGAGAGACCCAGTACTTC. Its protein product is CASSLGTSGRWGETQYF.

This clone was recorded only once. The chain uses TRBV7-2 and TRBJ1-1; D possibly corresponds to TRBD1 (5 bases). The ends were cut back, 5 bases at V and 0 bases at J, with 13 bases in the middle. Looked up from germline, CDR1 is SGHTA and CDR2 is FQGNSA. The CDR3 extends over 15 amino acids. The CDR3 nucleotides are TGTGCCAGCAGCGCCCGACAGAGGTTGAACACTGAAGCTTTCTTT. It encodes CASSARQRLNTEAFF. The full variable domain, with the rest looked up from reference TRBV7-2 and TRBJ1-1, is GAGVSQSPSNKVTEKGKDVELRCDPISGHTALYWYRQSLGQGLEFLIYFQGNSAPDKSGLPSDRFSAERTGGSVSTLTIQRTQQEDSAVYLCASSARQRLNTEAFFGQGTRLTVV.

This clone occurred a few times. The V gene is TRBV2, the J gene TRBJ1-5, with TRBD1 matching over 9 bases. V was clipped by 4 bases and J by 0 bases; unmatched bases: 10. Germline lookup yields CDR1 SNHLY and CDR2 FYNNEI. The CDR3 covers 18 residues. The DNA of the CDR3 is TGTGCCAGCAGTGGAGACAGGGGGGCTCAACTTAGCAATCAGCCCCAGCATTTT. Its protein is CASSGDRGAQLSNQPQHF.

The genes are TRBV7-3 and TRBJ2-7, with TRBD1 identical over 9 bases. V shed 2 bases, J shed 3 bases, and the junction held 5 bases outside the gene matches. The germline gives CDR1 SGHTA, CDR2 FQGTGA. The CDR3 length is 15 residues. In DNA form, the CDR3 reads TGTGCCAGCAGCTTAGAGGGGACAGGGCGCTACGAGCAGTACTTC. Its protein is CASSLEGTGRYEQYF.